The rows below give T cell receptor beta chains drawn from one sample of a study of T cell repertoires in cytomegalovirus infection. These TCRs are of unknown antigen specificity. One entry per CDR3 protein, called by TCRdb with MiXCR from the reads. The sample lists around 770,000 distinct CDR3 sequences, about 28% occurring once. Specimen: cultured CD8+ T cells from PBMCs, collected from culture after CMV antigen stimulation. Receptors were obtained from a human donor in good health (CMV status not recorded). Some clones in this sample may be carry-over from other donors' samples. CDR3s include the opening cysteine and the closing phenylalanine or tryptophan. A D gene is named only where the DNA matches it firmly. Clone size is shown for a subset of rows, as once, few, many or a class of expanded clone.

j_call clone_size d_call v_call cdr3_aa cdr3_nt
TRBJ1-5 few TRBD1 TRBV6-5 CASRKTGQKGQPQHF TGTGCCAGCAGGAAAACGGGACAGAAGGGCCAGCCCCAGCATTTT
TRBJ2-1 NA TRBD2 TRBV5-6 CASSVGLAGRNEQFF TGTGCCAGCAGCGTCGGACTAGCGGGGAGAAATGAGCAGTTCTTC
TRBJ1-2 NA NA TRBV25-1 CASLTGAGYTF TGTGCCAGTTTGACAGGTGCTGGCTACACCTTC
TRBJ2-4 once TRBD2 TRBV4-2 CASSQASRGGGYIQYF TGTGCCAGCAGCCAAGCTTCGCGGGGGGGCGGGTACATTCAGTACTTC
TRBJ2-3 NA TRBD1 TRBV27 CASSRRDRVTDTQYF TGTGCCAGCAGTAGACGGGACAGGGTTACAGATACGCAGTATTTT
TRBJ1-1 few NA TRBV6-6 CASSYILKGNTEAFF TGTGCCAGCAGTTACATCTTAAAGGGTAACACTGAAGCTTTCTTT
TRBJ1-1 few NA TRBV7-9 CASSLGRGPPEAFF TGTGCCAGCAGCTTGGGTAGAGGGCCCCCTGAAGCTTTCTTT
TRBJ2-7 NA NA TRBV3-1 CASSQDVFEHEQYF TGTGCCAGCAGCCAAGATGTGTTTGAGCACGAGCAGTACTTC
TRBJ1-1 many NA TRBV18 CASSPATGASRQNTEAFF TGTGCCAGCTCACCAGCTACGGGGGCGTCCCGTCAGAACACTGAAGCTTTCTTT
TRBJ2-2 NA NA TRBV19 CASLTLRHYTGELFF TGTGCCTCCTTGACCCTTCGTCATTATACCGGGGAGCTGTTTTTT
TRBJ2-1 NA NA TRBV12-3/TRBV12-4 CASRTTDGNSYNEQFF TGTGCCAGCAGAACCACGGACGGAAACTCCTACAATGAGCAGTTCTTC
TRBJ2-5 NA NA TRBV28 CASTLEQASQETQYF TGTGCCAGCACTTTGGAACAGGCGTCCCAAGAGACCCAGTACTTC
TRBJ2-4 NA TRBD1 TRBV29-1 CSVGTGSVQYF TGCAGCGTGGGGACAGGAAGCGTTCAGTACTTC
TRBJ2-3 NA NA TRBV24-1 CATSDFGRTTDTQYF TGTGCCACCAGTGATTTTGGGCGCACTACGGATACGCAGTATTTT
TRBJ1-1 NA NA TRBV14 CASSRKKTAYGTEAFF TGTGCCAGCAGCCGCAAAAAGACAGCTTATGGCACTGAAGCTTTCTTT
TRBJ1-2 NA TRBD1 TRBV4-1 CASSQDPTGPGYGYTF TGCGCCAGCAGCCAAGATCCGACAGGGCCTGGGTATGGCTACACCTTC
TRBJ2-3 NA NA TRBV20-1 CSAGEGLSSTDTQYF TGCAGTGCTGGGGAAGGATTATCTAGCACAGATACGCAGTATTTT
TRBJ1-2 NA NA TRBV28 CASRSHRQRYNYGYTF TGTGCCAGCAGGTCACACCGACAGCGCTACAACTATGGCTACACCTTC
TRBJ2-7 NA NA TRBV4-1 CASSHITGTYEQYF TGCGCCAGCAGCCATATAACTGGGACCTACGAGCAGTACTTC
TRBJ1-6 NA TRBD1 TRBV29-1 CSVPGQGGSPLHF TGCAGCGTTCCAGGACAGGGTGGGTCACCCCTCCACTTT
TRBJ1-5 few NA TRBV4-3 CASSQGTAPNQPQHF TGCGCCAGCAGCCAAGGGACAGCTCCTAATCAGCCCCAGCATTTT
TRBJ2-4 few NA TRBV4-1 CASSQTDKNIQYF TGCGCCAGCAGCCAAACGGACAAAAACATTCAGTACTTC
TRBJ2-5 few NA TRBV7-2 CASSQSTVHQETQYF TGTGCCAGCAGCCAATCGACAGTGCACCAAGAGACCCAGTACTTC
TRBJ2-5 NA NA TRBV9 CASSVDGAPQETQYF TGTGCCAGCAGCGTAGATGGAGCACCTCAAGAGACCCAGTACTTC
TRBJ2-7 many NA TRBV5-6 CASSLASDTGYRYEQYF TGTGCCAGCAGCTTGGCCTCCGACACGGGGTACAGGTACGAGCAGTACTTC